One T cell receptor beta chain is described in this entry. Its specificity is not known. The V gene's germline CDR1 is SQVTM and CDR2 ANQGSEA. V lost 5 bases, J lost 4 bases, and 13 bases stayed unmatched. The length of the CDR3 is 15 residues. The sample belongs to a study of cytomegalovirus exposure and HLA in healthy donors. General study results and limits: Analysis performed later found around 15,000 TCR beta sequences associated with HLA alleles at 0.05 false discovery rate. Later analysis indicated greater clonal expansion among HLA-associated TCR beta chains than among equally common other chains. The authors later found most CMV-associated TCR beta chains appeared HLA-restricted. Reportedly, HLA-A and HLA-B alleles of most subjects were accurately predicted from TCR beta.

13 Jbeta primers and 60 Vbeta primers were used for the PCR. TCRdb keeps only in-frame clones here, not all; method: immunoSEQ multiplex PCR. The sample has approximately 160,000 clones, 80% to 85% seen once. The specimen sequenced was PBMCs. The V and J genes are TRBV29-1 and TRBJ2-7; TRBD2 matches 8 bases. The TCR was taken from a human donor in good health. This CDR3 reads CSVLLNVGGAYEQYF. Here the CDR3 DNA reads TGCAGCGTTCTCCTTAATGTCGGGGGGGCGTACGAGCAGTACTTC.